This TCR beta chain came from a study of Ad26.COV2.S vaccination and SARS-CoV-2 variants. The treatment: some 20 received Ad26.COV2.S at low or high dose, single or two shots; about 5 received placebo; per-sample allocation not given. Day 63 after the first vaccine or placebo injection was the time point for sampling. Using immunoSEQ multiplex PCR, the repertoire was profiled, and TCRdb retains in-frame clones only, with some absent. The sample holds some 390,000 clones, 89% seen once. The input for sequencing was peripheral blood, taken in a trial of Ad26.COV2.S vaccine versus placebo. The origin of this receptor is a person between 18 and 60 years old who received the Ad26.COV2.S COVID-19 vaccine or a placebo.

CDR3 coding DNA: TGTGCCACCAGTGATCGTGATTTGGGAGATACGCAGTATTTT. Its protein product is CATSDRDLGDTQYF. V gene TRBV24-1 combines with J gene TRBJ2-3, with unresolved D. This CDR3 is built from 14 residues. Trimming stripped 3 bases from V and 5 bases from J, with 11 bases between. Germline lookup yields CDR1 KGHDR and CDR2 SFDVKD.